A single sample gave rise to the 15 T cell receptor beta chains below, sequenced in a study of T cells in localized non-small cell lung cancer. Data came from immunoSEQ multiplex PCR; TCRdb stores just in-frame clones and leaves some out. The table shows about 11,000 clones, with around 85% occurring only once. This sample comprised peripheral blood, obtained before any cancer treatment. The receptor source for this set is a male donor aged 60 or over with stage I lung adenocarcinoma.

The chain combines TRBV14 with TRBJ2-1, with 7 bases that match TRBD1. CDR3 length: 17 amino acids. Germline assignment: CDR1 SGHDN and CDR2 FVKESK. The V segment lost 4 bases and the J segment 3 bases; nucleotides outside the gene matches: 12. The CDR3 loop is CASSRWGRGGSYNEQFF. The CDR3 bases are TGTGCCAGCAGCCGTTGGGGTCGAGGGGGCAGCTACAATGAGCAGTTCTTC.

The CDR3 nucleotides are TGTGCCAGCAGCGTAGAAAGCGGGGGTCGGAATGAGCAGTTCTTC. Protein product: CASSVESGGRNEQFF. The chain couples TRBV9 to TRBJ2-1; TRBD2 agrees at 8 bases. From germline, CDR1 is SGDLS and CDR2 YYNGEE. This CDR3 comprises 15 residues. V lost 0 bases to trimming and J lost 7 bases; unmatched junction nucleotides: 6.

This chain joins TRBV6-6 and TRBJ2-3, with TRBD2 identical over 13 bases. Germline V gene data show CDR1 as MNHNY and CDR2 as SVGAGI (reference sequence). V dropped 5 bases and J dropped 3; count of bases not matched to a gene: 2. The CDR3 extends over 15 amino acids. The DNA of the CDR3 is TGTGCCAGCAGTCGGACTAGCGGGGGAACAGATACGCAGTATTTT. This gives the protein CASSRTSGGTDTQYF.

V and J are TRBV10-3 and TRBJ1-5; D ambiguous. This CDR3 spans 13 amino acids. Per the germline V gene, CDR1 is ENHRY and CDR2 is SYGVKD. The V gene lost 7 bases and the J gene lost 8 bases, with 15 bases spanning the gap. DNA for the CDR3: TGTGCCATCAATTCTAATAGTAATGAGCCCCAGCATTTT. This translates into CAINSNSNEPQHF.

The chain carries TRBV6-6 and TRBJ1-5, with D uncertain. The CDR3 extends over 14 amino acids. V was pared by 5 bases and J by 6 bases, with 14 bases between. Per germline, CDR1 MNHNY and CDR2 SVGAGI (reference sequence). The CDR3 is CASSQRVDGQPQHF. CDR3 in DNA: TGTGCCAGCAGTCAAAGGGTCGACGGTCAGCCCCAGCATTTT.

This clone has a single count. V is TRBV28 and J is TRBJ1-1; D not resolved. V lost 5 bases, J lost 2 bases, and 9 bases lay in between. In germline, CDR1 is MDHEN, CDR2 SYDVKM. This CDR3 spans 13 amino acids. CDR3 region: CASSTHSNTEAFF. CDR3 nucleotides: TGTGCCAGCAGTACGCACAGCAACACTGAAGCTTTCTTT.

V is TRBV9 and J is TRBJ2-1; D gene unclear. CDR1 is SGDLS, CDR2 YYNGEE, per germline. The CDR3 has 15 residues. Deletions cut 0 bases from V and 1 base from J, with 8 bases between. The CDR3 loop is CASSVVEASYNEQFF. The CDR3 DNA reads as TGTGCCAGCAGCGTAGTAGAGGCTTCCTACAATGAGCAGTTCTTC.

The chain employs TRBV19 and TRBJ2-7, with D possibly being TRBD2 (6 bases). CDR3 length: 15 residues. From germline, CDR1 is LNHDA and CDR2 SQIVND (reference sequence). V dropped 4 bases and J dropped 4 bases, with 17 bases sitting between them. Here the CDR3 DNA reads TGTGCCAGTAGTAGTATGGAGGGGATATCGTACGAGCAGTACTTC. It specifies CASSSMEGISYEQYF.

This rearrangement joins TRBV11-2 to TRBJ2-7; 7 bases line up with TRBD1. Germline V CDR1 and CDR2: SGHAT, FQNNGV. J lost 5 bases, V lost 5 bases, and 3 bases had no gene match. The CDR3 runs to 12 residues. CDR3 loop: CASSGDSHEQYF. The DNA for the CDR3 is TGTGCCAGCAGCGGGGACAGCCACGAGCAGTACTTC.

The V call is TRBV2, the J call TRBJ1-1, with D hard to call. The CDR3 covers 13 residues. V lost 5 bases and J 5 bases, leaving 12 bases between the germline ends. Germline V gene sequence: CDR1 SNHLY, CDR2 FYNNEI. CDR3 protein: CASSNMAGTEAFF. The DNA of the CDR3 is TGTGCCAGCAGTAATATGGCGGGAACTGAAGCTTTCTTT.

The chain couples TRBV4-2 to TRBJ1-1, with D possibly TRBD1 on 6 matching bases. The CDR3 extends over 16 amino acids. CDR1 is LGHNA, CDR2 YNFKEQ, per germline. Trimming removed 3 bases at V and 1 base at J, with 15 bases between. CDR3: CASSQATGTANTEAFF. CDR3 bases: TGTGCCAGCAGCCAGGCAACAGGGACTGCGAACACTGAAGCTTTCTTT.

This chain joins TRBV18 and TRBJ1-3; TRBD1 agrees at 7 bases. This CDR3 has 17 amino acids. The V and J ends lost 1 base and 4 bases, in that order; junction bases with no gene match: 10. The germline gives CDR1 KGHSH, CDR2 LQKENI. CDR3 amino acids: CASSPLNRDSRGNTIYF. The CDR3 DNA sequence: TGTGCCAGCTCACCACTTAACCGGGACAGTCGAGGAAACACCATATATTTT.

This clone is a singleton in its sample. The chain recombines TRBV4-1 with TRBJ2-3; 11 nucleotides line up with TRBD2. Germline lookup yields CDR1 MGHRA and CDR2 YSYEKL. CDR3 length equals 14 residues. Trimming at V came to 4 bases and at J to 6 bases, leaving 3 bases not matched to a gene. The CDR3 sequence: CASSLAGGRDTQYF. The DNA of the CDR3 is TGCGCCAGCAGCCTAGCGGGGGGGCGCGATACGCAGTATTTT.

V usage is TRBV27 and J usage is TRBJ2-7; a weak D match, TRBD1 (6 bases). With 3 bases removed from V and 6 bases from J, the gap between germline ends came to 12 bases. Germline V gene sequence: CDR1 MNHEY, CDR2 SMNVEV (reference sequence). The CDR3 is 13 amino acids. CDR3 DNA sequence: TGTGCCAGCAGTTTTCAGGGGTCGTTCGAGCAGTACTTC. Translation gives CASSFQGSFEQYF.

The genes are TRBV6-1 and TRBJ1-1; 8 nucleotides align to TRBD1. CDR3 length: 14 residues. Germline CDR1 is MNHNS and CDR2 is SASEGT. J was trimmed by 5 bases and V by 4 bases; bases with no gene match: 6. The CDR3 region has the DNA TGTGCCAGCAGTGTTGACAGGGGCGGGACTGAAGCTTTCTTT. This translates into CASSVDRGGTEAFF.